The 3 T cell receptor beta chains below were found in one sample sequenced in a study of blood T cell repertoires in COVID-19. Repertoires were generated with immunoSEQ multiplex PCR, while TCRdb's copy carries only in-frame clones and drops some. The sample lists 250,000 to 400,000 clones; 85% to 90% were seen once. The sample consisted of peripheral blood. The receptors derive from a woman in her thirties with COVID-19, enrolled during active disease.

The V call is TRBV29-1, the J call TRBJ2-3; no clear D. CDR1 SQVTM and CDR2 ANQGSEA come from the germline V gene. Deletions cut 3 bases from V and 6 bases from J, with 19 bases between. This CDR3 is built from 15 residues. The CDR3 nucleotides read TGCAGCGTTGATGAGTTAGGTGACAACTTCGATACGCAGTATTTT. Its protein is CSVDELGDNFDTQYF.

This clone was seen only once. The J gene is TRBJ1-4, the V gene TRBV12-3 or TRBV12-4; 8 bases agree with TRBD1. V lost 3 bases, J lost 7 bases, and 1 base stayed unmatched. This CDR3 region has 13 residues. The CDR3 DNA reads as TGTGCCAGCAGTTTTACAGGGGGTGAAAAACTGTTTTTT. This sequence encodes CASSFTGGEKLFF.

The chain is built from TRBV10-1 and TRBJ1-4; D uncertain. Trimming removed 0 bases at V and 4 bases at J, with 9 bases between. Germline V gene sequence: CDR1 WNHNN, CDR2 SYGVQD (reference sequence). This CDR3 spans 15 amino acids. The CDR3 loop reads CASSESQEINEKLFF. The CDR3 DNA sequence: TGCGCCAGCAGTGAGTCGCAGGAAATTAATGAAAAACTGTTTTTT.